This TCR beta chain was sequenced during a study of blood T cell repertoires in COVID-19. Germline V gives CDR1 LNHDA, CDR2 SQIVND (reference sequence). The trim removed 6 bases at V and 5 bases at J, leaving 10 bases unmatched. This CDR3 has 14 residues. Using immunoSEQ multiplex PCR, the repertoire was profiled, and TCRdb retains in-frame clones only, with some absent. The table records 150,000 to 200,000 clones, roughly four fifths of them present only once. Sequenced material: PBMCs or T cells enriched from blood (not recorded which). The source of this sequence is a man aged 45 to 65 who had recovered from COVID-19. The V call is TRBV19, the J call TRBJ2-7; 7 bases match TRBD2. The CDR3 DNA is TGTGCCAGTAGCAGCACGGGAGGTCGAGACGAGCAGTACTTC. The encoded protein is CASSSTGGRDEQYF.